The T cell receptor (beta chain) under discussion was sequenced for a study of T cells in Graves' hyperthyroidism and ophthalmopathy. This clonotype appeared many times. TCR beta CDR3 regions were amplified from RNA transcripts. The HTBI primer set served for first-round RT-PCR of the TCR CDR3. TCRdb reprocessed the multiplex PCR reads via MiXCR and lists one record per CDR3 protein. The data show about 92,000 distinct CDR3 sequences, with roughly 49% seen just once and around 27% held by the top ten. CDR1 and CDR2 from the germline V gene are SEHNR and FQNEAQ (reference sequence). The V and J ends lost 5 bases and 5 bases respectively, with 12 bases between them. The CDR3 consists of 14 residues.

The receptor was isolated from a woman aged 35 to 49 with Graves' hyperthyroidism. The sequencing sample was made of blood. The V gene is TRBV7-9, the J gene TRBJ2-2; D possibly uses TRBD1 or TRBD2 (5 bases each). The CDR3 sequence is CASSTFWGTGELFF. The CDR3 DNA sequence: TGTGCCAGCAGCACGTTCTGGGGGACCGGGGAGCTGTTTTTT.